What follows is one T cell receptor beta chain and its context. The CDR3 runs 13 residues. V lost 4 bases to trimming and J lost 2 bases; unmatched junction nucleotides: 2. Germline-derived CDR1 and CDR2 are MGHDK and SYGVNS. TCR beta chains were sequenced at survey level with immunoSEQ. TCRdb's copy holds only in-frame clones and misses some; the assay was immunoSEQ multiplex PCR. The table includes around 50,000 clones, just over 90% detected once. The origin of this receptor is a man in his forties or fifties with rheumatoid arthritis. The chain couples TRBV25-1 to TRBJ2-7; TRBD2 aligns across 7 bases. What was sequenced was PBMCs. DNA for the CDR3: TGTGCCAGCAGTGGCGGGGGACCCTACGAGCAGTACTTC. Translating gives CASSGGGPYEQYF.